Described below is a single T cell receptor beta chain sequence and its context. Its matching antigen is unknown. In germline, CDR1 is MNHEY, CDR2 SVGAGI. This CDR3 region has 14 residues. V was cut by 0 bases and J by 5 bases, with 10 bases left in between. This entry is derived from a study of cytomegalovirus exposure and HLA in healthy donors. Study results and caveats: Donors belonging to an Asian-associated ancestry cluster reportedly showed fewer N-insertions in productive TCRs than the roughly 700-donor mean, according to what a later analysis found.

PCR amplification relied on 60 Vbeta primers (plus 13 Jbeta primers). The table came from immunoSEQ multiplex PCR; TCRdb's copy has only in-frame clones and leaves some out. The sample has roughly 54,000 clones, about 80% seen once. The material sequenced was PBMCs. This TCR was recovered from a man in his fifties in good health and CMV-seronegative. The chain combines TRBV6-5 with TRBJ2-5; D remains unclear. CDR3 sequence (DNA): TGTGCCAGCAGTTACTCCCCCAGATCGGAGACCCAGTACTTC. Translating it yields CASSYSPRSETQYF.